In this sample, the clone carrying this TCR beta chain turned up a few times. Its antigen is not identified. The sample is drawn from a study of Graves' ophthalmopathy and Graves' hyperthyroidism. Study at large: By definition, stable hyperthyroidism involved no ophthalmopathy within 18 months of follow-up. Overall study results and limits: Using 13 signatures, a model distinguished ophthalmopathy from stable hyperthyroidism, reaching around 86% sensitivity and roughly 80% specificity. It was with roughly 71% sensitivity and about 72% specificity that the model predicted ophthalmopathy progression.

Amplification of the TCR beta CDR3 regions used RNA transcripts (as template). RT-PCR with HTBI primers came first, then second-round multiplex PCR. TCRdb ran MiXCR on the multiplex PCR reads and lists one entry per CDR3 protein. The table has some 1.1 million distinct CDR3 sequences, 35% to 40% seen once. People with hyperthyroidism were aged 18 to 65 and newly diagnosed, under 2 months' duration. Germline assignment: CDR1 LNHDA and CDR2 SQIVND (reference sequence). The CDR3 contains 15 residues. Trimming left V 3 bases short and J 0 bases short, with 11 bases between. This clonotype was obtained from an adult man with Graves' hyperthyroidism. The chain couples TRBV19 to TRBJ1-1, with D uncertain. Source material: peripheral blood or thyroid tissue (not recorded which). CDR3 DNA: TGTGCCAGTAGTATTGGCGGAAGAATGAACACTGAAGCTTTCTTT. The encoded protein is CASSIGGRMNTEAFF.